Below, 8 T cell receptor beta chains from the same sample are listed, as sequenced in a study of T cells after yellow fever vaccination. Using its own MiXCR run on the 5' RACE reads, TCRdb lists one record per CDR3 protein. The sample records approximately 250,000 distinct CDR3 sequences, 5.2% being singletons. The specimen comprised CD4+ T cells sorted from PBMCs, sampled on the day of the yellow fever booster vaccination. Every receptor here comes from a young man who received the YFV17D yellow fever vaccine.

The sample holds many counts of this clonotype. This sequence joins TRBV10-3 and TRBJ1-3; 9 positions agree with TRBD1. Germline trimming cut 3 bases from V and 0 bases from J; bases unmatched to any gene: 3. The germline V gene encodes CDR1 ENHRY and CDR2 SYGVKD. This CDR3 contains 16 residues. The CDR3 here is CAISDRGQGSGNTIYF. Here the CDR3 DNA reads TGTGCCATCAGTGATCGGGGACAGGGCTCTGGAAACACCATATATTTT.

The chain combines TRBV4-2 with TRBJ2-7, with D perhaps TRBD1 (6 bases). This CDR3 is 15 amino acids long. CDR1 is LGHNA and CDR2 is YNFKEQ in the germline V gene. With 0 bases removed from V and 4 bases from J, the gap between germline ends came to 13 bases. In DNA, the CDR3 is TGTGCCAGCAGCCAAGATCTTCAGGGGTCGTACGAGCAGTACTTC. Translated: CASSQDLQGSYEQYF.

At least ten counts were recorded for this clonotype. The chain employs TRBV7-2 and TRBJ1-5, with TRBD1 as a possible D gene (5 bases). V was pared by 7 bases and J by 7 bases, with 20 bases between. This CDR3 is 15 amino acids long. Per the germline V gene, CDR1 is SGHTA and CDR2 is FQGNSA. The CDR3 DNA sequence: TGTGCCAGCACCCTTAGGTGGGGCTCCGGACAGCCCCAGCATTTT. Its translation: CASTLRWGSGQPQHF.

This clonotype was observed a handful of times. The genes are TRBV20-1 and TRBJ1-4; the D gene is possibly TRBD1 (6 bases). Germline CDR1 DFQATT, CDR2 SNEGSKA (reference sequence). V was clipped by 3 bases and J by 8 bases, with 19 bases between them. This CDR3 comprises 15 residues. The CDR3 is CSASSPQGLVEKLFF. The CDR3 DNA reads TGCAGTGCTAGTAGCCCACAGGGTTTAGTGGAAAAACTGTTTTTT.

The CDR3 loop is CASSSLGRESYEQYV. CDR3 coding DNA: TGTGCCAGCAGCTCGCTGGGGCGAGAGTCCTACGAGCAGTACGTC. This chain links TRBV5-6 with TRBJ2-7, with D tentatively TRBD1 (5 bases). Germline CDR1 reads SGHDT; CDR2 reads YYEEEE. Trimming cost V 3 bases and J 1 base, with 14 bases left between them. CDR3 length: 15 residues.

The table lists this clonotype with many counts. The rearrangement links TRBV6-5 to TRBJ1-2, with D tentatively TRBD1 (6 bases). Germline lookup yields CDR1 MNHEY and CDR2 SVGAGI. Trimming pared 0 bases from V and 10 bases from J, leaving 15 bases between. The CDR3 contains 14 residues. Here the CDR3 reads CASSYSAGQLPYTF. In DNA form, the CDR3 reads TGTGCCAGCAGTTACTCGGCCGGACAGTTACCCTACACCTTC.

The chain employs TRBV27 and TRBJ2-5; 10 positions agree with TRBD2. The CDR3 has 16 amino acids. Germline values: CDR1 MNHEY, CDR2 SMNVEV (reference sequence). V shed 1 base and J 5 bases; nucleotides not matched to a gene: 7. In DNA form, the CDR3 reads TGTGCCAGCAGTTTATTAAGCGGGGGGGGTCACGAGACCCAGTACTTC. Its translation: CASSLLSGGGHETQYF.

In this sample, this clonotype turned up many times. The chain is built from TRBV7-3 and TRBJ2-1; D is undetermined. The CDR3 sequence is 13 residues long. Trimming took 2 bases from V and 5 from J, leaving 7 bases between them. The germline V gene has CDR1 SGHTA and CDR2 FQGTGA. The CDR3 spells CASSLDPDNEQFF. The CDR3 DNA follows: TGTGCCAGCAGCTTAGATCCAGACAATGAGCAGTTCTTC.